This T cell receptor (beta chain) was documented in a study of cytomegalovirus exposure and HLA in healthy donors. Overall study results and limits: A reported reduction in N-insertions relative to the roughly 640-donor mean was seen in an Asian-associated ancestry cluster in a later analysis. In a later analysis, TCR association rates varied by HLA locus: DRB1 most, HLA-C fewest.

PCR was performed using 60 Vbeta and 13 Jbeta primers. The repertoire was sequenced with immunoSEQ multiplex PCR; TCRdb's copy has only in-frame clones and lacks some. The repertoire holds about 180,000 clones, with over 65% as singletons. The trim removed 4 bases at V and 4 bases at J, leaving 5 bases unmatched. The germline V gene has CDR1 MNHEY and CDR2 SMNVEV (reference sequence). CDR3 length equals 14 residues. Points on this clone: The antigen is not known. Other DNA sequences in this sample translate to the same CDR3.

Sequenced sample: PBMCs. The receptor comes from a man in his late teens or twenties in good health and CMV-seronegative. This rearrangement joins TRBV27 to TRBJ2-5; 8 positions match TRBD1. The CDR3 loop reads CASSSGTGGETQYF. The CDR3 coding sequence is TGTGCCAGCAGTTCCGGGACAGGAGGAGAGACCCAGTACTTC.